What follows are 10 T cell receptor beta chains derived from one specimen sequenced in a study of cytomegalovirus exposure and HLA in healthy donors. Vbeta (60) and Jbeta (13) primers were used in the PCR. Data came from immunoSEQ multiplex PCR; TCRdb stores just in-frame clones and leaves some out. The profile covers hundreds of thousands of clones, with 76% appearing a single time and 0.63% taken by the ten largest. Input material: PBMCs. Source of these receptors: a young man in good health and CMV-seronegative.

The CDR3 bases are TGTGCCAGCAGTTTGTTCGGAGTTAACTATGGCTACACCTTC. Translated: CASSLFGVNYGYTF. The rearrangement joins TRBV27 to TRBJ1-2; D is ambiguous. Trimming removed 3 bases at V and 1 base at J, with 9 bases between. CDR1 and CDR2 from the germline V gene are MNHEY and SMNVEV (reference sequence). The CDR3 sequence is 14 residues long.

V is TRBV7-3 and J is TRBJ2-1; 7 nucleotides match TRBD2. The J segment lost 3 bases and the V segment lost 0 bases, leaving 2 bases of the junction unmatched. Per germline, CDR1 SGHTA and CDR2 FQGTGA. This CDR3 is 15 amino acids long. CDR3 coding DNA: TGTGCCAGCAGCTTAACGCGGGAGATCTACAATGAGCAGTTCTTC. Translating it yields CASSLTREIYNEQFF.

This chain connects TRBV27 to TRBJ2-1; 12 nucleotides align to TRBD2. This CDR3 region has 18 residues. Unmatched junction bases numbered 13, after V lost 4 bases and J lost 6 bases. Germline CDR1 reads MNHEY; CDR2 reads SMNVEV (reference sequence). DNA for the CDR3: TGTGCCAGCAGTTCTCTTGGACTAGCGGGACCCATACGCAATGAGCAGTTCTTC. Translating gives CASSSLGLAGPIRNEQFF.

This clone occurred once. This sequence joins TRBV2 and TRBJ2-1, with a tentative D call TRBD1 (5 bases). Trimming cost V 7 bases and J 7 bases, with 8 bases left between them. This CDR3 has 11 amino acids. Germline values: CDR1 SNHLY, CDR2 FYNNEI. The chain's CDR3 is CASMGRNEQFF. Here the CDR3 DNA reads TGTGCCAGCATGGGGCGGAATGAGCAGTTCTTC.

The V call is TRBV6-5, the J call TRBJ2-5; TRBD1 matches 12 bases. The DNA end is more similar to TRBJ2-7, so the J call may be wrong. The CDR3 sequence is 14 residues long. CDR1 and CDR2 (germline): MNHEY, SVGAGI. CDR3 bases: TGTGCCAGCAGTAGGGGACAGGGGGCGATCGAGCAGTACTTC. Encoded protein: CASSRGQGAIEQYF.

The CDR3 sequence: CASSFQGLAGGSDTQYF. Here the CDR3 DNA reads TGCGCCAGCAGCTTTCAGGGACTAGCGGGTGGGTCAGATACGCAGTATTTT. The V call is TRBV5-1, the J call TRBJ2-3, with 12 bases identical to TRBD2. Germline CDR1 SGHRS, CDR2 YFSETQ. Unmatched junction bases numbered 8, after V lost 2 bases and J lost 4 bases. The CDR3 has 17 amino acids.

V gene TRBV2 combines with J gene TRBJ2-3, with D possibly being TRBD2 (5 bases). Trimming removed 5 bases from V and 0 bases from J, with 12 bases in between. Germline CDR1 reads SNHLY; CDR2 reads FYNNEI. The CDR3 is made up of 15 amino acids. CDR3 DNA sequence: TGTGCCAGCAGTCCGGGGTTCACTAGCACAGATACGCAGTATTTT. Its protein is CASSPGFTSTDTQYF.

With respect to this clone: The junction departs from the called germline gene at one end, perhaps through a read error. V gene TRBV19 combines with J gene TRBJ1-1; D gene uncertain. Germline lookup yields CDR1 LNHDA and CDR2 SQIVND (reference sequence). The CDR3 contains 14 residues. This CDR3 reads CASSHPNTNSEAFF. CDR3 bases: TGTGCCAGTAGCCATCCCAATACAAACAGTGAAGCTTTCTTT.

Only a few counts were recorded for this clone. The chain employs TRBV9 and TRBJ2-7, with 12 bases matching TRBD2. CDR1 SGDLS and CDR2 YYNGEE come from the germline V gene. This CDR3 comprises 15 residues. Trimming removed 2 bases from V and 3 bases from J; junction bases left unmatched: 3. CDR3 sequence: CASSVGLAGSYEQYF. The CDR3, as DNA: TGTGCCAGCAGCGTCGGACTAGCGGGAAGCTACGAGCAGTACTTC. Together with reference TRBV9 and TRBJ2-7, the CDR3 gives the full variable domain: DSGVTQTPKHLITATGQRVTLRCSPRSGDLSVYWYQQSLDQGLQFLIQYYNGEERAKGNILERFSAQQFPDLHSELNLSSLELGDSALYFCASSVGLAGSYEQYFGPGTRLTVT.

The sample holds one count of this clone. CDR3 sequence reads: CASSSPKTVFYF. In DNA, the CDR3 is TGTGCCAGCAGCTCGCCGAAGACAGTATTTTACTTC. The rearrangement links TRBV5-6 to TRBJ2-5; TRBD1 is a possible D gene (5 bases). V lost 3 bases and J lost 14, with 17 bases in between. The CDR3 sequence is 12 residues long. In germline, CDR1 is SGHDT, CDR2 YYEEEE.